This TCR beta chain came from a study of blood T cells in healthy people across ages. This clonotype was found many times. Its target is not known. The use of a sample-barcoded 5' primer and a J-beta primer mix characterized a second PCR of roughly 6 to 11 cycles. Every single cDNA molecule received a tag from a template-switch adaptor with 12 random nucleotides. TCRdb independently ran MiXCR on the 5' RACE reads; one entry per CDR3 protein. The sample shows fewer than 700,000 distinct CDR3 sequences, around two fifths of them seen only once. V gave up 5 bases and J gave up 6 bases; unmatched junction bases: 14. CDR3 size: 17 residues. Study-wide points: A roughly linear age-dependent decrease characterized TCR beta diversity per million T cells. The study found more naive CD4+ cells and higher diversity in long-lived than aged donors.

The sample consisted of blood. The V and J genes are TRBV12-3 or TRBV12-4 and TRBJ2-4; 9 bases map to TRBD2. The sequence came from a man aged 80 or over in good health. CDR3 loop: CASSPSRGGSGRNIQYF. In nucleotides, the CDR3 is TGTGCCAGCAGTCCCTCCCGAGGGGGTAGCGGGAGAAACATTCAGTACTTC.